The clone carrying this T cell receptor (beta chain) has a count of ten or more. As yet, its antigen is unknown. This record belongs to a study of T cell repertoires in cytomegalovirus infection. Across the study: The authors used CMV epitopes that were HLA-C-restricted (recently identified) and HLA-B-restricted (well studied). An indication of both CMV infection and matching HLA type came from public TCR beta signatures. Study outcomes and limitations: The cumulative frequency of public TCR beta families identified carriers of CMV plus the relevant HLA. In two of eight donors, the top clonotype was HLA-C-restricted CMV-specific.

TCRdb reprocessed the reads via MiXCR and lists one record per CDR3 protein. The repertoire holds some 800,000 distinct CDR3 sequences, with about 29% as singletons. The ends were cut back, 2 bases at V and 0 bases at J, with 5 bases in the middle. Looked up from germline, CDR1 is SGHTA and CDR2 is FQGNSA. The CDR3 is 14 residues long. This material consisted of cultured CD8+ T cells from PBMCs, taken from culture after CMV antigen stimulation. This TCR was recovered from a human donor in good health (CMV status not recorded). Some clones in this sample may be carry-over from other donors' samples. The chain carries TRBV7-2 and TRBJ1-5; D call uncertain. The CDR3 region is CASSLLDSNQPQHF. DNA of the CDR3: TGTGCCAGCAGCTTATTAGATAGCAATCAGCCCCAGCATTTT.